Listed below are T cell receptor beta chains from one sample, sequenced in a study of blood T cell repertoires in COVID-19. Method: immunoSEQ multiplex PCR; TCRdb's copy keeps in-frame clones and lacks some. The table shows some 380,000 clones, with approximately 88% occurring only once. The sequenced sample consisted of PBMCs or T cells enriched from blood (not recorded which). The source is a woman in her 40s with acute COVID-19. Both conserved end residues are part of each CDR3. D genes are given only for firm matches. Expanded clones are given a class, and other clones once, few, many or no size at all.

d_gene	len	v_gene	j_gene	abundance	CDR3nt	CDR3aa
NA	15	TRBV29-1	TRBJ1-1	NA	TGCAGCGTTGAAGATCCCGGCCGAGGGTGGACTGAAGCTTTCTTT	CSVEDPGRGWTEAFF
TRBD2	13	TRBV25-1	TRBJ2-7	NA	TGTGCCAGCAGTTTTGCGGGGGTCCACGAGCAGTACTTC	CASSFAGVHEQYF
NA	16	TRBV19	TRBJ2-2	NA	TGTGCCAGTAGTTATCTAGGTTCAGCGAACACCGGGGAGCTGTTTTTT	CASSYLGSANTGELFF
TRBD1	17	TRBV15	TRBJ2-2	NA	TGTGCCACCAGCAGAGATCCGGGACAGGGTAGCACCGGGGAGCTGTTTTTT	CATSRDPGQGSTGELFF
TRBD1	14	TRBV19	TRBJ2-4	NA	TGTGCCAGTAGTCTCAGGGGGACCAAAAACATTCAGTACTTC	CASSLRGTKNIQYF
NA	15	TRBV6-4	TRBJ1-5	few	TGTGCCAGCAGTGCCCTGGGGGGGGAGAATCAGCCCCAGCATTTT	CASSALGGENQPQHF
TRBD1	16	TRBV7-9	TRBJ1-1	NA	TGTGCCAGCAGCTCAGGGACAGGGTTTGAAGGCGCTGAAGCTTTCTTT	CASSSGTGFEGAEAFF
TRBD1	14	TRBV4-1	TRBJ1-1	NA	TGCGCCAGCAGCCTTGCGGGACAGGGGGTAGGAGCTTTCTTT	CASSLAGQGVGAFF
NA	13	TRBV15	TRBJ2-5	NA	TGTGCCACCCGGGCCCAGGGGTTGCAGACCCAGTACTTC	CATRAQGLQTQYF
TRBD1	13	TRBV12-3/TRBV12-4	TRBJ2-7	NA	TGTGCCAGCCAGCGGACAGGGGGCTACGAGCAGTACTTC	CASQRTGGYEQYF
TRBD1	15	TRBV18	TRBJ1-1	NA	TGTGCCAGCTCACCAGACAGGGGCGGGAACACTGAAGCTTTCTTT	CASSPDRGGNTEAFF
TRBD1	15	TRBV6-5	TRBJ1-5	NA	TGTGCCAGCAGCACCGGGACAGATGGAAATCAGCCCCAGCATTTT	CASSTGTDGNQPQHF
TRBD1	18	TRBV3-1/TRBV3-2	TRBJ2-3	NA	TGTGCCAGCAGCCCATCCCAAAGGGGGCGCATAGGCACAGATACGCAGTATTTT	CASSPSQRGRIGTDTQYF
NA	14	TRBV6-5	TRBJ2-2	NA	TGTGCCAGCAGCCCCCGGGTCCTGTCCGAGGAGCTGTTTTTT	CASSPRVLSEELFF
NA	11	TRBV5-6	TRBJ2-7	NA	TGTGCCAGCAGCTTATCCGGACACTTCATCTTC	CASSLSGHFIF
NA	11	TRBV12-2	TRBJ2-7	NA	TGTGCAAGTCGCCCACCGGACGAGCAGTACTTC	CASRPPDEQYF
NA	14	TRBV18	TRBJ1-3	NA	TGTGCCAGCTCAACCGCAACAGGGGGAAACACCATATATTTT	CASSTATGGNTIYF
NA	16	TRBV4-1	TRBJ1-4	NA	TGCGCCAGCAGCCAAGCTCGGGGGTTCACTAATGAAAAACTGTTTTTT	CASSQARGFTNEKLFF
TRBD1	15	TRBV7-9	TRBJ1-2	NA	TGTGCCAGCAGCTTAGGCGTGGACAGGGCGGCGGGCTACACCTTC	CASSLGVDRAAGYTF
TRBD2	16	TRBV9	TRBJ2-2	NA	TGTGCCAGCAGCTCCCAGCGGGGGGAGAGAACCGGGGAGCTGTTTTTT	CASSSQRGERTGELFF
NA	13	TRBV10-3	TRBJ2-5	NA	TGTGCCATCAGCACAGGGTTGGGAGAGACCCAGTACTTC	CAISTGLGETQYF
TRBD1	15	TRBV10-3	TRBJ2-2	once	TGTGCCATCAGTCGGGACAGCCCTAACACCGGGGAGCTGTTTTTT	CAISRDSPNTGELFF
TRBD1	14	TRBV20-1	TRBJ2-7	NA	TGCAGTGCTAGTGGCCAGGGGGCCTCCTACGAGCAGTACTTC	CSASGQGASYEQYF
NA	16	TRBV7-2	TRBJ2-7	NA	TGTGCCAGCAGCTTCGACTCCTCTGGGGCAGTCTACGAGCAGTACTTC	CASSFDSSGAVYEQYF
TRBD1	16	TRBV12-5	TRBJ1-3	once	TGTGCTAGTGGTTTGCGACAACAGGGGACGAGAAACACCATATATTTT	CASGLRQQGTRNTIYF
TRBD1	17	TRBV24-1	TRBJ2-2	NA	TGTGCCACCAGTGATCACCGGGACAGGGTGAACACCGGGGAGCTGTTTTTT	CATSDHRDRVNTGELFF
NA	12	TRBV6-6	TRBJ1-2	once	TGTGCCAGCAGGACCGGGGGGGATGGCTACACCTTC	CASRTGGDGYTF
TRBD1	13	TRBV29-1	TRBJ2-7	NA	TGCAGCGTTGAGGTGGACAGGGGCTACGAGCAGTACTTC	CSVEVDRGYEQYF
TRBD1	13	TRBV6-5	TRBJ1-2	few	TGTGCCAGCAGTTACGGACAGGGAGGCAGCTACACCTTC	CASSYGQGGSYTF
NA	11	TRBV27	TRBJ1-1	NA	TGTGCCAGCCTCACCGGCGGTGAAGCTTTCTTT	CASLTGGEAFF
TRBD1	13	TRBV30	TRBJ2-1	NA	TGTGCCTGGAGGACAGGGGGCTACAATGAGCAGTTCTTC	CAWRTGGYNEQFF